Here is one TCR beta chain with its context. Antigen: not known. The data stem from a study of T cells in tuberculosis. Study-level background: CD1B tetramers identified T cells specific for mycobacterial lipid GMM.

Study observations and caveats: Classification accuracy was 87% (AUROC under 0.95) with the GMM-specific repertoire.

The table came from immunoSEQ multiplex PCR; TCRdb's copy has only in-frame clones and leaves some out. Found here are around 30,000 clones, roughly 86% of them singletons; the top ten hold 4% to 6.5%. Time point given: new active TB diagnosis, blood taken before or within 7 days of starting treatment. Confirmation came from sputum smear and/or culture positivity for M. tuberculosis. On average around 100,000 T cells per donor were immunosequenced. V was pared by 3 bases and J by 5 bases, with 7 bases between. Germline CDR1 SQVTM, CDR2 ANQGSEA. This CDR3 region has 11 residues. This receptor was obtained from an adult with tuberculosis. The chain links TRBV29-1 to TRBJ1-2; TRBD1 is a possible D gene (5 bases). Sample: PBMCs, taken at tuberculosis diagnosis. The CDR3 region is CSVETEYGYTF. For the CDR3, the DNA is TGCAGCGTTGAGACAGAGTATGGCTACACCTTC.